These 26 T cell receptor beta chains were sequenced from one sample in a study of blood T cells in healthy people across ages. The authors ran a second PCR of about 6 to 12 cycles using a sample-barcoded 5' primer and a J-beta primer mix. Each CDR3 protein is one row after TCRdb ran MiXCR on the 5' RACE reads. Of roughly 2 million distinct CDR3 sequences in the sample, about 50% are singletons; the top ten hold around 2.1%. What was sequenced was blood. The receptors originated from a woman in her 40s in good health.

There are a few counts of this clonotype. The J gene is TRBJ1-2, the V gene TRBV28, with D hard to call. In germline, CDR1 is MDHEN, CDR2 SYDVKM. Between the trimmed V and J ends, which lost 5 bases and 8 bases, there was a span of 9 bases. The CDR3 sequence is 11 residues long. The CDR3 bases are TGTGCCAGCAGTCCCCAGAGGGGCTACACCTTC. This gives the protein CASSPQRGYTF.

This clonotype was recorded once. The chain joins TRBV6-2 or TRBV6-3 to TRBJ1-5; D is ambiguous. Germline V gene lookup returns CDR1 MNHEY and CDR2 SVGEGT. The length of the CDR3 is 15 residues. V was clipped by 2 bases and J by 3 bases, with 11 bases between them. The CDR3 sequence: CASSYVAGVNQPQHF. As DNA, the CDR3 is TGTGCCAGCAGTTACGTCGCCGGGGTCAATCAGCCCCAGCATTTT.

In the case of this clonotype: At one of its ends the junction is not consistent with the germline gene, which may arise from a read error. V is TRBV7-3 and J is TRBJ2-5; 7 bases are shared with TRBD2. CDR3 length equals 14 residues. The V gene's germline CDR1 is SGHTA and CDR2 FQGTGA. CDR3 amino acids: CASSQAGPQEAQYF. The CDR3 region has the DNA TGTGCCAGCAGCCAAGCGGGACCGCAAGAGGCCCAGTACTTC.

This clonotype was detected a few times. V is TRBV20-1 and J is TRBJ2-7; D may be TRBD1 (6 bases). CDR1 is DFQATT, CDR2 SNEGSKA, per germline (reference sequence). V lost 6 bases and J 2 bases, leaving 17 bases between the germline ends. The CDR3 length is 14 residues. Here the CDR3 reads CSAPLGTRTYEQYF. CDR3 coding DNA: TGCAGTGCCCCGCTTGGGACACGAACCTACGAGCAGTACTTC.

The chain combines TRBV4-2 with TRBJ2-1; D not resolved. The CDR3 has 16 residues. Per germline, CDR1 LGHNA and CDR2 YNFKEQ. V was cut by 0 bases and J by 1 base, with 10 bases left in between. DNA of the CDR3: TGTGCCAGCAGCCAAGAACTACATTCATCCTACAATGAGCAGTTCTTC. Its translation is CASSQELHSSYNEQFF.

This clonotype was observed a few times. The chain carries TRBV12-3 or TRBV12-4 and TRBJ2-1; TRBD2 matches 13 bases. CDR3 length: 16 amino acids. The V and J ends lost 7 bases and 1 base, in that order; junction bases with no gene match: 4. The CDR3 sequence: CASTRTSGGSYNEQFF. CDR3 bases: TGTGCCAGCACCCGGACTAGCGGGGGTTCCTACAATGAGCAGTTCTTC.

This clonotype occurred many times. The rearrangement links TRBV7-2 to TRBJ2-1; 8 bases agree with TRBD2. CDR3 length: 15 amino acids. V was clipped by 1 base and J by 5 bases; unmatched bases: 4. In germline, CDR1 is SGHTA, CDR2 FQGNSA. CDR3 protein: CASSLDRGGHNEQFF. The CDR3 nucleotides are TGTGCCAGCAGCTTAGATCGGGGGGGCCACAATGAGCAGTTCTTC.

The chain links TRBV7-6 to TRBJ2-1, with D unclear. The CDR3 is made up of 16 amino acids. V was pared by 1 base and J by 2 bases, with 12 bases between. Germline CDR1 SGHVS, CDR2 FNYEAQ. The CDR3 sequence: CASSLVSSPTYNEQFF. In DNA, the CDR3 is TGTGCCAGCAGCTTAGTTAGTAGCCCTACCTACAATGAGCAGTTCTTC.

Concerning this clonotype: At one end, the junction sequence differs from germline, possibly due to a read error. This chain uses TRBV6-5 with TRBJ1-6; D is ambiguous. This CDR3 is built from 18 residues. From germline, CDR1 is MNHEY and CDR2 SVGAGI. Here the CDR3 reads CASSYSPDPSGYSSPLHF. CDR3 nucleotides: TGTGCCAGCAGTTATTCGCCGGATCCCTCCGGTTATAGTTCACCCCTCCACTTT.

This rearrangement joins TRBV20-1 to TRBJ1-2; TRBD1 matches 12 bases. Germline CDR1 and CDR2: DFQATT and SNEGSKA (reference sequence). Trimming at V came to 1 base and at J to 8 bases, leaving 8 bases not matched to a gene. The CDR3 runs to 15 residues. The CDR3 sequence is CSARARGTGGEGYTF. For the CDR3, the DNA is TGCAGTGCTAGAGCACGCGGGACAGGGGGCGAGGGCTACACCTTC.

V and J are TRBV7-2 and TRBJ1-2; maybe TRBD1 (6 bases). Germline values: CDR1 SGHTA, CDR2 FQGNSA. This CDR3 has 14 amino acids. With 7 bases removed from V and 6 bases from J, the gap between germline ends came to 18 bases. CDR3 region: CASNTPPGDDGYTF. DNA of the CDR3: TGTGCCAGCAACACTCCACCAGGGGACGATGGCTACACCTTC.

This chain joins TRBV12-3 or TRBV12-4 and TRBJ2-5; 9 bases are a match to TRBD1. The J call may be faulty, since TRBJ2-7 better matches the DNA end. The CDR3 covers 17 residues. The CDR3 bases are TGTGCCAGCAGTGCCGGGACAGGGATCTCCCTAGTCTACGAGCAGTACTTC. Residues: CASSAGTGISLVYEQYF.

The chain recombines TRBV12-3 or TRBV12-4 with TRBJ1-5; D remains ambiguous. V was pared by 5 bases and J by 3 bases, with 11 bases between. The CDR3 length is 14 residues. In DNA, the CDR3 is TGTGCCAGCAGTGGGTCCACTCCCAATCAGCCCCAGCATTTT. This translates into CASSGSTPNQPQHF.

The CDR3 protein is CASIARSGTGIHNEQFF. CDR3 DNA sequence: TGTGCCAGCATTGCCCGCAGCGGGACAGGGATTCACAATGAGCAGTTCTTC. The J gene is TRBJ2-1, the V gene TRBV12-3 or TRBV12-4; 9 nucleotides line up with TRBD1. V trimming: 7 bases; J trimming: 5 bases; junction bases outside the gene matches: 15. This CDR3 comprises 17 residues.

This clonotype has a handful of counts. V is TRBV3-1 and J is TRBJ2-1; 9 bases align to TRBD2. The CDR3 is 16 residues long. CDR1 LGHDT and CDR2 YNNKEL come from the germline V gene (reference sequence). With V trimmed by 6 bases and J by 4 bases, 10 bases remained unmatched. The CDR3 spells CASSHSGRNFYNEQFF. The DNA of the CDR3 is TGTGCCAGCAGTCATAGCGGGAGAAATTTTTACAATGAGCAGTTCTTC.

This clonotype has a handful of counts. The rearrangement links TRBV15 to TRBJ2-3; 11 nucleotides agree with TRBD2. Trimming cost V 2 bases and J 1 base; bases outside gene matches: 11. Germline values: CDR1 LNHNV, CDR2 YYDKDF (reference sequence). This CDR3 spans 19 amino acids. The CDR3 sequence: CATSRLGTSGSLGTDTQYF. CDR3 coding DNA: TGTGCCACCAGCAGACTGGGGACTAGCGGAAGTCTAGGCACAGATACGCAGTATTTT.

The CDR3: CASSFGTWEYNGYTF. Written as DNA, the CDR3 is TGTGCCAGCAGTTTCGGTACCTGGGAATACAATGGCTACACCTTC. The chain employs TRBV12-3 or TRBV12-4 and TRBJ1-2; D is uncertain. CDR3 size: 15 residues. V dropped 3 bases and J dropped 6 bases, with 17 bases sitting between them.

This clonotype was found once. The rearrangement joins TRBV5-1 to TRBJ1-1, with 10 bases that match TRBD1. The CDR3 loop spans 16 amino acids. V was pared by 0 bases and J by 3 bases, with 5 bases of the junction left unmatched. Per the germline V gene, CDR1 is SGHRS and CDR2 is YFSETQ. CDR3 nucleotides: TGCGCCAGCAGCTTGGGCTCCGGGACAGGGGACACTGAAGCTTTCTTT. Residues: CASSLGSGTGDTEAFF.

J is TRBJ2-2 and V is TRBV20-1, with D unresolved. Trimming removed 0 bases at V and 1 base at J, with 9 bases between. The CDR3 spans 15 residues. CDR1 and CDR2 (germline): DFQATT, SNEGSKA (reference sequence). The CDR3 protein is CSARDSRKNTGELFF. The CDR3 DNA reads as TGCAGTGCTAGAGATTCCAGAAAGAACACCGGGGAGCTGTTTTTT.

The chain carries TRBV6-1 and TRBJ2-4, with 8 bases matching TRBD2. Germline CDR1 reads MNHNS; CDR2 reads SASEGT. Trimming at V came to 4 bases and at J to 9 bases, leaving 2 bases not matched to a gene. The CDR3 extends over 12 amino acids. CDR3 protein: CASSGRGGIQYF. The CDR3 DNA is TGTGCCAGCAGTGGTCGGGGGGGCATTCAGTACTTC.

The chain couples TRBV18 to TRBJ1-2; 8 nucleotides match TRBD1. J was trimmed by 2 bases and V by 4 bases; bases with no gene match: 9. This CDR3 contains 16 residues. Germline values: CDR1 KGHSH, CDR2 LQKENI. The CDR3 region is CASSLKGQGGNYGYTF. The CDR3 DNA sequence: TGTGCCAGCTCACTAAAAGGACAGGGCGGGAACTATGGCTACACCTTC.

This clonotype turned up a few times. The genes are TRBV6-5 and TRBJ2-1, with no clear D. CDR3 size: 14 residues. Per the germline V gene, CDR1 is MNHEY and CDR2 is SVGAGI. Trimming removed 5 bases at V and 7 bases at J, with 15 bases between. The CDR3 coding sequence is TGTGCCAGCAGTCCACGAGGAACTAAGAATGAGCAGTTCTTC. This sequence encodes CASSPRGTKNEQFF.

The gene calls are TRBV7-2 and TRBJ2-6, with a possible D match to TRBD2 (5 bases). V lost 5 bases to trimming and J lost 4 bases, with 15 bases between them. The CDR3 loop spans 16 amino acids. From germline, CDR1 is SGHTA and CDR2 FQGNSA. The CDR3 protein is CASSPIRGSGANVLTF. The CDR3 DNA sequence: TGTGCCAGCAGCCCCATTCGGGGTTCCGGGGCCAACGTCCTGACTTTC.

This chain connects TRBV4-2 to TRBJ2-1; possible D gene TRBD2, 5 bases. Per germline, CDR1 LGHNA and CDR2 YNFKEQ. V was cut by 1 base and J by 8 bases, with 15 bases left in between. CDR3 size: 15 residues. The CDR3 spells CASSQAGPSGDEQFF. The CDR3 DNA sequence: TGTGCCAGCAGCCAAGCAGGCCCGAGCGGCGATGAGCAGTTCTTC.

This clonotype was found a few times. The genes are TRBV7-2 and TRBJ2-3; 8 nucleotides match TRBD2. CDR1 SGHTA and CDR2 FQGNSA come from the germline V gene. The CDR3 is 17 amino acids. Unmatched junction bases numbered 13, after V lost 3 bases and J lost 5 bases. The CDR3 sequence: CASSFFGGASFVDTQYF. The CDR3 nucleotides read TGTGCCAGCAGCTTTTTCGGGGGGGCCAGTTTTGTAGATACGCAGTATTTT. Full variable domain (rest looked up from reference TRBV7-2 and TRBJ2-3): GAGVSQSPSNKVTEKGKDVELRCDPISGHTALYWYRQSLGQGLEFLIYFQGNSAPDKSGLPSDRFSAERTGGSVSTLTIQRTQQEDSAVYLCASSFFGGASFVDTQYFGPGTRLTVL.

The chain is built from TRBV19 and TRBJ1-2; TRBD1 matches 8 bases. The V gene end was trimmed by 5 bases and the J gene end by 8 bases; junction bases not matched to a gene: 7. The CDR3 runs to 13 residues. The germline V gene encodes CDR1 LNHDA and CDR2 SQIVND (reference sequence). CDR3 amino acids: CASSLGRGLGYTF. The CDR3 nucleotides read TGTGCCAGTAGTCTCGGCAGGGGGCTCGGCTACACCTTC.